This T cell receptor beta chain stems from a study of T cell repertoires in cytomegalovirus infection. Study-wide results and limits: Adding up the frequency of public TCR beta families identified people who carried CMV plus the relevant HLA.

TCRdb passed the reads through MiXCR, listing each CDR3 protein once. The sample consists of about 110,000 distinct CDR3 sequences, under 45% of them appearing once. Of note for this clonotype: Its antigen is not known.

The V segment lost 6 bases and the J segment 0 bases; nucleotides outside the gene matches: 19. Germline-derived CDR1 and CDR2 are SGHTA and FQGNSA. The CDR3 extends over 19 amino acids. The chain joins TRBV7-2 to TRBJ1-2, with TRBD1 matching 7 bases. This material consisted of CD8+ T cells from cultured PBMCs, taken from culture after CMV antigen stimulation. This TCR was sampled from a human donor in good health (CMV status not recorded). Some clones in this sample may be carry-over from other donors' samples. The CDR3 protein is CASRDYRGAPPHSNYGYTF. The CDR3 bases are TGTGCCAGCAGGGACTACAGGGGCGCCCCACCCCATTCTAACTATGGCTACACCTTC. The complete variable domain, with remaining parts taken from reference TRBV7-2 and TRBJ1-2, reads GAGVSQSPSNKVTEKGKDVELRCDPISGHTALYWYRQSLGQGLEFLIYFQGNSAPDKSGLPSDRFSAERTGGSVSTLTIQRTQQEDSAVYLCASRDYRGAPPHSNYGYTFGSGTRLTVV.